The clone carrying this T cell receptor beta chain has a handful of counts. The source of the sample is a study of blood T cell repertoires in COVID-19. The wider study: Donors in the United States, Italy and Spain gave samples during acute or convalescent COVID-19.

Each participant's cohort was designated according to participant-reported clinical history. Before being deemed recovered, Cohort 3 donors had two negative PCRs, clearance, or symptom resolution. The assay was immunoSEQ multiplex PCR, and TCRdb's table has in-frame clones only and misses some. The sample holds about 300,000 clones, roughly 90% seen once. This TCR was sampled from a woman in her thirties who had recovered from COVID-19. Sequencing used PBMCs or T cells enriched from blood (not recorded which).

The CDR3 nucleotides are TGTGCCAGCAGCTTGGACAAGGGGACTAGCGGGATATACGAGCAGTACTTC. Translated: CASSLDKGTSGIYEQYF. V gene TRBV5-4 combines with J gene TRBJ2-7; 13 positions match TRBD2. V was clipped by 0 bases and J by 4 bases; unmatched bases: 7. The CDR3 is 17 amino acids. Germline CDR1 is SGHNT and CDR2 is YYREEE (reference sequence).